This T cell receptor (beta chain) was sequenced in a study of a mutant IDH1 vaccine in newly diagnosed glioma. Study-level background: Onset of vaccination occurred 4-6 weeks following radiotherapy alone, or with temozolomide cycles. Visit V12 was conducted at week 35 as the safety follow-up. Visit V13 came later, at week 47. General study results and limits: In 93.3% of patients, immune responses induced by the vaccine occurred.

As to time point: week 47, end of study. A 20-mer mutant IDH1 peptide at 300 ug was injected subcutaneously with topical imiquimod. CDR1 LNHDA and CDR2 SQIVND come from the germline V gene (reference sequence). This CDR3 has 14 amino acids. V was pared by 6 bases and J by 9 bases, with 15 bases between. Clones were sequenced by immunoSEQ multiplex PCR, and TCRdb holds only the in-frame ones, with some missing. The sample yields tens of thousands of clones, about 81% seen once. In the case of this clone: The antigen is not known.

Sequences were derived from PBMCs, sampled from a glioma patient whose treatment included an IDH1 peptide vaccine. The V gene is TRBV19, the J gene TRBJ1-6, with D perhaps matching TRBD1 (6 bases). This TCR came from a man between 35 and 55 years old with glioma. CDR3 DNA: TGTGCCAGTAGCCCGGGGCCCAGGGGTTCACCCCTCCACTTT. The encoded protein is CASSPGPRGSPLHF.